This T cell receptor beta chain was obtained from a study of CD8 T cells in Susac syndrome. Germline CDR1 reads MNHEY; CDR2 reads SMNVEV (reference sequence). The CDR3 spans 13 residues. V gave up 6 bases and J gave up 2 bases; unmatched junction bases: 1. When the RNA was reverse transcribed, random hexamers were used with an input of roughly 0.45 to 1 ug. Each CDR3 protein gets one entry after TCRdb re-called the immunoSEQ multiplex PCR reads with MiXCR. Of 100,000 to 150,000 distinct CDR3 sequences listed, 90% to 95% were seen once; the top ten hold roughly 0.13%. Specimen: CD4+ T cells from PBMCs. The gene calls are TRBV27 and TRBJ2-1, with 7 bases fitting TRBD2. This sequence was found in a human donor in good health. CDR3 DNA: TGTGCCAGCAGAAGCGGGGCCTACAATGAGCAGTTCTTC. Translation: CASRSGAYNEQFF.